This T cell receptor beta chain was obtained from a study of blood T cells in healthy people across ages. The CDR3 loop spans 14 amino acids. V shed 4 bases and J 6 bases; nucleotides not matched to a gene: 5. Germline lookup yields CDR1 LGHNA and CDR2 YNFKEQ. A second PCR, run for about 7 to 11 cycles, used a sample-barcoded 5' primer plus a J-beta primer mix. MiXCR, applied by TCRdb to the 5' RACE reads, yields one record per CDR3 protein. This sample carries approximately 940,000 distinct CDR3 sequences, roughly 43% of them seen once, and the ten largest clones take over 10%. Turning to this clonotype: The antigen remains unidentified.

General study findings and limits: Comparison with aged donors showed that long-lived donors had more naive CD4+ cells and higher diversity. Measured against age, TCR beta diversity per million T cells decreased in a roughly linear manner.

Every sample yielded at least 7 million isolated PBMCs. The extraction recovered at least 6 micrograms of total RNA per sample. The TCR comes from a man aged 25-40 years in good health. Input material: blood. The chain carries TRBV4-2 and TRBJ1-2; TRBD1 agrees at 10 bases. The CDR3 region is CASSLGQGGDGYTF. CDR3 DNA sequence: TGTGCCAGCAGCCTCGGACAGGGGGGGGATGGCTACACCTTC.